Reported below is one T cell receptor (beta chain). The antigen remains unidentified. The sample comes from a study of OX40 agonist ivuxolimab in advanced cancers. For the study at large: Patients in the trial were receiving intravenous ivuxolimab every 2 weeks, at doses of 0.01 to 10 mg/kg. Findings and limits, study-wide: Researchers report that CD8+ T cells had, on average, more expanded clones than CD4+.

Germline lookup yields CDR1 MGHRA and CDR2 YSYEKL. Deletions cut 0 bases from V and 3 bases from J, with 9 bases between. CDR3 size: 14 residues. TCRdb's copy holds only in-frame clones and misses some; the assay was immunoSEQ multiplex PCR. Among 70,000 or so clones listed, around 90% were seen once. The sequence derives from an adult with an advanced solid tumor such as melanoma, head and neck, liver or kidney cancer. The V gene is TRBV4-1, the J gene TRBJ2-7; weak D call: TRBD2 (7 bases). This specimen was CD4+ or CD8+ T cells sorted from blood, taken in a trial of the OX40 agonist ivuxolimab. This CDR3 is CASSQDGGHYEQYF. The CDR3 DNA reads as TGCGCCAGCAGCCAAGACGGGGGGCACTACGAGCAGTACTTC.